The entry below gives a single TCR beta chain sequence along with its context. The antigen is unknown. These data belong to a study of cytomegalovirus exposure and HLA in healthy donors. The study, taken as a whole, reports: Among CMV-associated TCR beta chains, most appeared HLA-restricted in a later analysis. The productive fraction for most TCR beta V segments was about 90% or about 30% in an earlier analysis. Follow-up analysis found HLA locus-dependent TCR association rates, highest for DRB1 and lowest for HLA-C.

Donors had nominal health at sampling but likely had unrecorded immune exposures. Trimming took off 2 bases at V and 1 base at J, with 9 bases between the two ends. CDR3 length equals 14 residues. Germline assignment: CDR1 SGHRS and CDR2 YFSETQ. PCR was performed using 60 Vbeta and 13 Jbeta primers. The protocol was immunoSEQ multiplex PCR, while the TCRdb copy is restricted to in-frame clones and leaves out a portion. This sample has 110,000 or so clones; around 73% occur once, and the top ten carry approximately 5%. The rearrangement links TRBV5-1 to TRBJ1-1, with D tentatively TRBD1 (5 bases). This clonotype was sampled from a woman in her twenties or thirties in good health and CMV-seropositive. The sample comprised PBMCs. CDR3 in amino acids: CASSLLTANTEAFF. The CDR3 region has the DNA TGCGCCAGCAGCTTACTGACAGCGAACACTGAAGCTTTCTTT.